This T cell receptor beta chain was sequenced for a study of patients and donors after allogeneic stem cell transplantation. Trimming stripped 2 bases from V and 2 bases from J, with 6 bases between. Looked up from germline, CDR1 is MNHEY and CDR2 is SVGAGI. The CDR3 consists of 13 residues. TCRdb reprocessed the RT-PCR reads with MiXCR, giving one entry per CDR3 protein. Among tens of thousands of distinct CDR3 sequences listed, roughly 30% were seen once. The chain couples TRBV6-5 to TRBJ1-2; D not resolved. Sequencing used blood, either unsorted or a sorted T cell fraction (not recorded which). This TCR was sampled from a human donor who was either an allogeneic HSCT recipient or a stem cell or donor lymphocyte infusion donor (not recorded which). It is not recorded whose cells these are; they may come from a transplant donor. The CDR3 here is CASSYETNYGYTF. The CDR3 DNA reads TGTGCCAGCAGTTACGAGACCAACTATGGCTACACCTTC.